These 26 T cell receptor beta chains were all obtained from the same sample, sequenced in a study of blood T cell repertoires in COVID-19. TCRdb keeps only in-frame clones here, not all; method: immunoSEQ multiplex PCR. This table holds hundreds of thousands of clones, approximately 85% found once. The sequenced material came from peripheral blood. These receptors were taken from a man over 45 with active or convalescent COVID-19.

The rearrangement uses TRBV7-6 and TRBJ2-1; TRBD2 matches 16 bases. The V gene end was trimmed by 3 bases and the J gene end by 1 base; junction bases not matched to a gene: 6. The CDR3 spans 19 residues. From germline, CDR1 is SGHVS and CDR2 FNYEAQ. The chain's CDR3 is CASSFSGLAGGPSYNEQFF. In DNA form, the CDR3 reads TGTGCCAGCAGCTTTTCGGGACTAGCGGGAGGGCCTTCCTACAATGAGCAGTTCTTC.

V is TRBV30 and J is TRBJ2-7; no clear D. Germline V gives CDR1 GTSNPN, CDR2 SVGIG (reference sequence). With 2 bases removed from V and 2 bases from J, the gap between germline ends came to 13 bases. This CDR3 has 14 residues. CDR3 residues: CAWSNGVGTYEQYF. The CDR3 DNA follows: TGTGCCTGGAGTAACGGAGTGGGTACCTACGAGCAGTACTTC.

CDR3 sequence: CASSQGQSNQPQHF. Written as DNA, the CDR3 is TGTGCCAGCTCACAGGGACAGAGCAATCAGCCCCAGCATTTT. The gene calls are TRBV18 and TRBJ1-5; 7 bases match TRBD1. CDR3 size: 14 residues. The germline CDR1 and CDR2 sequences are KGHSH and LQKENI. Trimming at V came to 4 bases and at J to 1 base, leaving 1 base not matched to a gene.

This clone was recorded only once. This chain uses TRBV7-2 with TRBJ2-5; D perhaps matches TRBD2 (5 bases). Trimming pared 4 bases from V and 2 bases from J, leaving 14 bases between. Looked up from germline, CDR1 is SGHTA and CDR2 is FQGNSA. The CDR3 runs to 15 residues. The CDR3 DNA is TGTGCCAGCAGCTCCTTGGGTAGCGCTCAAGAGACCCAGTACTTC. Protein sequence: CASSSLGSAQETQYF.

The gene calls are TRBV4-1 and TRBJ2-1; weak D call: TRBD2 (5 bases). V lost 4 bases to trimming and J lost 4 bases, with 14 bases between them. CDR3 length equals 15 residues. Germline V gene lookup returns CDR1 MGHRA and CDR2 YSYEKL. The CDR3 nucleotides are TGCGCCAGCAGCCTCGGAGCTAGCCAATACAATGAGCAGTTCTTC. It codes for CASSLGASQYNEQFF.

This clone has more than one count but fewer than ten. This chain connects TRBV18 to TRBJ2-7; the match to TRBD1 covers 7 bases. V gave up 3 bases and J gave up 2 bases; unmatched junction bases: 7. This CDR3 comprises 15 residues. CDR1 KGHSH and CDR2 LQKENI come from the germline V gene. The chain's CDR3 is CASSPATGSPYEQYF. Written as DNA, the CDR3 is TGTGCCAGCTCACCCGCGACAGGGTCCCCCTACGAGCAGTACTTC.

The chain links TRBV7-9 to TRBJ1-4, with 7 bases fitting TRBD1. V lost 3 bases, J lost 5 bases, and 6 bases stayed unmatched. This CDR3 region has 15 residues. The V gene's germline CDR1 is SEHNR and CDR2 FQNEAQ (reference sequence). CDR3 nucleotide sequence: TGTGCCAGCAGCTTTTATCGGGACAGCAATGAAAAACTGTTTTTT. Amino acids: CASSFYRDSNEKLFF.

The chain has TRBV6-5 and TRBJ1-1, with D possibly being TRBD1 (6 bases). The CDR3 is 14 amino acids. Per the germline V gene, CDR1 is MNHEY and CDR2 is SVGAGI. V lost 8 bases and J 6 bases, leaving 19 bases between the germline ends. CDR3 nucleotides: TGTGCCAGCCGCCGTACAGGGTCTACCGCTGAAGCTTTCTTT. Its translation: CASRRTGSTAEAFF.

V is TRBV6-2 or TRBV6-3 and J is TRBJ1-2; D perhaps matches TRBD1 (5 bases). V lost 2 bases and J 9 bases, leaving 10 bases between the germline ends. Per the germline V gene, CDR1 is MNHEY and CDR2 is SVGEGT. The CDR3 sequence is 12 residues long. CDR3 region: CASSYAQGRYTF. The CDR3 coding sequence is TGTGCCAGCAGTTACGCCCAGGGCCGCTACACCTTC.

The table lists this clone with a few counts. The V call is TRBV27, the J call TRBJ1-2; TRBD1 might be the D (5 bases). This CDR3 region has 13 residues. V gave up 2 bases and J gave up 5 bases, with 9 bases separating them. CDR1 is MNHEY, CDR2 SMNVEV, per germline (reference sequence). CDR3: CASSLGQGYGYTF. The CDR3 DNA sequence: TGTGCCAGCAGTTTAGGCCAGGGTTATGGCTACACCTTC.

The CDR3 coding sequence is TGTGCCAGCAGTAGCCACACCGGGGAGCTGTTTTTT. This encodes CASSSHTGELFF. V is TRBV2 and J is TRBJ2-2; D is ambiguous. V lost 5 bases and J 3 bases, leaving 4 bases between the germline ends. Germline V gene lookup returns CDR1 SNHLY and CDR2 FYNNEI. This CDR3 has 12 amino acids. The full variable domain, with the rest looked up from reference TRBV2 and TRBJ2-2, is EPEVTQTPSHQVTQMGQEVILRCVPISNHLYFYWYRQILGQKVEFLVSFYNNEISEKSEIFDDQFSVERPDGSNFTLKIRSTKLEDSAMYFCASSSHTGELFFGEGSRLTVL.

The chain carries TRBV9 and TRBJ2-6, with D hard to call. The CDR3 runs to 17 residues. CDR1 SGDLS and CDR2 YYNGEE come from the germline V gene. V lost 0 bases and J lost 0, with 10 bases in between. The CDR3 DNA reads TGTGCCAGCAGCGTAGCTAGAGGTTCCTCTGGGGCCAACGTCCTGACTTTC. Its protein product is CASSVARGSSGANVLTF.

The table lists this clone with a count of one. The V call is TRBV28, the J call TRBJ1-5, with 7 bases aligning to TRBD1. CDR3 size: 19 residues. Unmatched junction bases numbered 16, after V lost 5 bases and J lost 0 bases. CDR1 MDHEN and CDR2 SYDVKM come from the germline V gene. The CDR3 loop reads CASSLIQGPHKLSNQPQHF. The CDR3 bases are TGTGCCAGCAGTCTCATACAGGGGCCGCACAAACTTAGCAATCAGCCCCAGCATTTT.

The chain carries TRBV6-5 and TRBJ2-1; D is undetermined. The length of the CDR3 is 15 residues. Germline V gives CDR1 MNHEY, CDR2 SVGAGI. V was shortened by 6 bases and J by 4 bases, with 16 bases between the two germline ends. CDR3 in DNA: TGTGCCAGCAGCCTGACTCCCGCCCCTTACAATGAGCAGTTCTTC. As protein: CASSLTPAPYNEQFF.

The chain links TRBV30 to TRBJ1-6; D is ambiguous. The CDR3 is 12 amino acids. The V and J ends lost 3 bases and 6 bases respectively, with 6 bases between them. Germline CDR1 and CDR2: GTSNPN and SVGIG (reference sequence). The CDR3 DNA follows: TGTGCCTGGAGCCTACGTAATTCACCCCTCCACTTT. Translated, it gives CAWSLRNSPLHF.

The chain couples TRBV23-1 to TRBJ1-1; TRBD1 is a possible D gene (5 bases). TRBV23-1 is classed as an ORF, of uncertain function. V lost 11 bases and J 11 bases, leaving 21 bases between the germline ends. The CDR3 has 12 amino acids. The CDR3 DNA is TGCGCCTGGAGCACCGGTGGGGGGACGGCTTTCTTT. Amino acids: CAWSTGGGTAFF.

This clone came up once. V gene TRBV30 combines with J gene TRBJ1-1; D is possibly TRBD1 (6 bases). Per germline, CDR1 GTSNPN and CDR2 SVGIG (reference sequence). V shed 0 bases and J shed 5 bases, with 16 bases lying between them. This CDR3 has 15 residues. DNA of the CDR3: TGTGCCTGGAGTGTACAGTACAGGGTGGGAACTGAAGCTTTCTTT. Protein sequence: CAWSVQYRVGTEAFF.

The chain couples TRBV9 to TRBJ1-2; maybe TRBD1 (6 bases). The CDR3 totals 16 residues. V was shortened by 4 bases and J by 4 bases, with 20 bases between the two germline ends. Germline V gene sequence: CDR1 SGDLS, CDR2 YYNGEE. CDR3 protein: CASSSSVVGAGYGYTF. CDR3 nucleotides: TGTGCCAGCAGCTCCAGTGTGGTGGGGGCGGGCTATGGCTACACCTTC.

This chain links TRBV3-1 (or the pseudogene TRBV3-2) with TRBJ2-7, with TRBD2 as a possible D gene (6 bases). CDR1 is LGHDT and CDR2 is YNNKEL in the germline V gene (reference sequence). This CDR3 comprises 15 residues. Trimming left V 1 base short and J 0 bases short, with 10 bases between. In DNA, the CDR3 is TGTGCCAGCAGCCAAGTACGGACTAACTCCTACGAGCAGTACTTC. Protein: CASSQVRTNSYEQYF.

J is TRBJ2-2 and V is TRBV23-1, with 7 bases matching TRBD1. TRBV23-1 is noted as an ORF with a role that remains uncertain. V was pared by 3 bases and J by 3 bases, with 7 bases of the junction left unmatched. The CDR3 runs 16 residues. The CDR3 sequence: CASSHRGDRYTGELFF. DNA for the CDR3: TGCGCCAGCAGTCACCGTGGGGACAGATACACCGGGGAGCTGTTTTTT.

This sequence joins TRBV3-1 (or the pseudogene TRBV3-2) and TRBJ2-1; 9 positions match TRBD1. CDR1 and CDR2 from the germline V gene are LGHDT and YNNKEL (reference sequence). The CDR3 contains 17 residues. The V gene end was trimmed by 1 base and the J gene end by 3 bases; junction bases not matched to a gene: 7. The CDR3 loop reads CASSQVSGTGYYNEQFF. DNA of the CDR3: TGTGCCAGCAGCCAAGTATCCGGGACAGGGTACTACAATGAGCAGTTCTTC.

The chain recombines TRBV29-1 with TRBJ2-1; possibly TRBD2 for D (5 bases). Germline V gene sequence: CDR1 SQVTM, CDR2 ANQGSEA. The CDR3 covers 13 residues. The V gene lost 0 bases and the J gene lost 14 bases, with 17 bases spanning the gap. Here the CDR3 reads CSVEEWLARGEFF. As DNA, the CDR3 is TGCAGCGTTGAAGAGTGGCTAGCTCGAGGCGAGTTCTTC.

The CDR3 here is CAISEEGRLSYEQYF. The CDR3 DNA is TGTGCCATCAGCGAGGAGGGCCGACTATCCTACGAGCAGTACTTC. The gene calls are TRBV10-3 and TRBJ2-7, with D perhaps matching TRBD2 (6 bases). V lost 6 bases to trimming and J lost 1 base, with 16 bases between them. CDR1 ENHRY and CDR2 SYGVKD come from the germline V gene. The CDR3 is made up of 15 amino acids.

This clone was found once. The CDR3 loop is CASLPTDRSYGYTF. CDR3 nucleotide sequence: TGTGCCAGCCTACCTACTGACAGGTCCTATGGCTACACCTTC. The chain uses TRBV6-5 and TRBJ1-2; a possible D gene is TRBD1 (6 bases). With 8 bases removed from V and 4 bases from J, the gap between germline ends came to 17 bases. The CDR3 has 14 residues. CDR1 is MNHEY and CDR2 is SVGAGI in the germline V gene.

Regarding this clone: One end of the junction varies from germline; a read error may be responsible. The chain has TRBV3-1 (or the pseudogene TRBV3-2) and TRBJ1-2, with D perhaps matching TRBD1 (6 bases). In germline, CDR1 is LGHDT, CDR2 YNNKEL (reference sequence). The CDR3 runs 12 residues. CDR3 DNA: TGTGCCAGCAGCCCCGGGGGGGCAGGTCTCGCCTTC. This sequence encodes CASSPGGAGLAF.

With respect to this clone: Other DNA sequences in the same sample also yield this CDR3. The chain's CDR3 is CASSLGTSYGYTF. In nucleotides, the CDR3 is TGTGCCAGCAGTTTAGGGACATCCTATGGCTACACCTTC. The chain uses TRBV12-3 or TRBV12-4 and TRBJ1-2, with D tentatively TRBD1 (5 bases). The germline V and J ends were trimmed by 1 base and 4 bases, with 7 bases remaining between them. CDR3 length equals 13 residues.